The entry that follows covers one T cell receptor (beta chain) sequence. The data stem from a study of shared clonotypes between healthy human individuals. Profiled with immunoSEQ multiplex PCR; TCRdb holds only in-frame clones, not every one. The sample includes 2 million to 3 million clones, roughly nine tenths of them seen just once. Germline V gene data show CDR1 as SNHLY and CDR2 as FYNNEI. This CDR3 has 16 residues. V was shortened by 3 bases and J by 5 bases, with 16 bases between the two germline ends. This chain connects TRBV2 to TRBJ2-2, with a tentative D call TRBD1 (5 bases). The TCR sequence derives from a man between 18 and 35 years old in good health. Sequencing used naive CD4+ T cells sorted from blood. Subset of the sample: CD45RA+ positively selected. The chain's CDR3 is CASSETYRGPTGELFF. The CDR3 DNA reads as TGTGCCAGCAGTGAGACGTATAGGGGTCCTACCGGGGAGCTGTTTTTT.